Each of the 24 T cell receptor beta chains below was sequenced from the same sample in a study of T cells in women clearing cervical HPV infection. Sequencing was performed with immunoSEQ multiplex PCR; in TCRdb, only in-frame clones are kept and a portion is missing. The table lists 40,000 or so clones. Specimen: blood buffy coat. The origin of the receptors is a woman between 18 and 75 years old with a cervical HPV16 infection that either progressed to CIN3+ or cleared (not recorded which).

A word on this clone: The read terminates 3 residues ahead of where the CDR3 ends, so the germline J gene completes it. The V gene is TRBV6-2 or TRBV6-3, the J gene TRBJ1-2; 8 bases match TRBD1. This CDR3 is 16 amino acids long. Germline lookup yields CDR1 MNHEY and CDR2 SVGEGT. The CDR3 loop is CASSLGQEFYSYDYTF. The DNA read from the CDR3 is TGTGCCAGCAGTTTGGGACAGGAGTTTTACTCCTACGAC.

In the case of this clone: The CDR3 end falls 3 residues outside the read, so it is completed with the germline J gene. V usage is TRBV5-6 and J usage is TRBJ1-5; 10 bases map to TRBD1. From germline, CDR1 is SGHDT and CDR2 YYEEEE. This CDR3 spans 14 amino acids. The junction had 3 bases not matched to a gene; V was cut back by 2 bases and J by 7 bases. The CDR3 region is CASSLRDRGQPQHF. The sequenced CDR3 bases are TGTGCCAGCAGCTTAAGGGACAGGGGACAGCCC.

To note about this clone: The missing CDR3 end, 3 residues past where the read stops, is filled in from the germline J gene. The chain uses TRBV29-1 and TRBJ1-1, with D hard to call. The length of the CDR3 is 12 residues. The germline gives CDR1 SQVTM, CDR2 ANQGSEA. Trimming stripped 4 bases from V and 1 base from J, with 7 bases between. This CDR3 reads CSVGHRNTEAFF. The part of the CDR3 DNA that was read is TGCAGCGTTGGACATCGGAACACTGAA.

Worth noting for this clone: The DNA ends 3 residues before the CDR3 does, and the rest of the CDR3 is filled in from the germline J gene. V is TRBV5-1 and J is TRBJ2-3; 14 bases line up with TRBD2. The CDR3 totals 19 residues. Germline CDR1 is SGHRS and CDR2 is YFSETQ. J lost 3 bases, V lost 1 base, and 10 bases had no gene match. CDR3 in amino acids: CASSLTGTSGSGRTDTQYF. The part of the CDR3 DNA that was read is TGCGCCAGCAGCTTGACTGGGACTAGCGGGAGCGGGAGAACAGATACG.

As for this clone: The DNA ends 3 residues before the CDR3 does, and the rest of the CDR3 is filled in from the germline J gene. The chain links TRBV13 to TRBJ1-2; D possibly corresponds to TRBD1 (6 bases). In germline, CDR1 is PRHDT, CDR2 FYEKMQ (reference sequence). The V and J ends lost 5 bases and 0 bases respectively, with 13 bases between them. The CDR3 has 15 amino acids. The CDR3 DNA, read in part, is TGTGCCAGCAGCGCAACAGGGCCCACTAACTATGGC. Residues: CASSATGPTNYG. The whole CDR3 sequence reads CASSATGPTNYGYTF.

Comment on this clone: Read coverage stops 3 residues before the CDR3 terminus; the germline J gene supplies the remainder. This sequence joins TRBV11-2 and TRBJ2-1, with 7 bases identical to TRBD2. Germline assignment: CDR1 SGHAT and CDR2 FQNNGV. CDR3 size: 14 residues. V was pared by 6 bases and J by 2 bases, with 4 bases of the junction left unmatched. The CDR3 sequence is CASRVAGTYNEQFF. Partial CDR3 DNA: TGTGCCAGCAGGGTAGCGGGTACCTACAATGAG.

With respect to this clone: The CDR3 is cut off 3 residues early in the read; its end comes from the germline J gene. The rearrangement links TRBV20-1 to TRBJ2-3, with 10 bases identical to TRBD2. This CDR3 has 19 amino acids. The junction had 15 bases not matched to a gene; V was cut back by 0 bases and J by 3 bases. The V gene's germline CDR1 is DFQATT and CDR2 SNEGSKA (reference sequence). The CDR3 protein is CSAREGGLSGRAVTDTQYF. CDR3 DNA (partial): TGCAGTGCTAGAGAGGGGGGTTTAAGCGGGAGGGCCGTAACAGATACG.

The CDR3 bases that were read are TGCAGTGCCCGTTCGAACACTGAA. As protein: CSARSNTE. The entire CDR3 sequence reads CSARSNTEAFF. J is TRBJ1-1 and V is TRBV20-1; D remains unclear. The read terminates 3 residues ahead of where the CDR3 ends, so the germline J gene completes it. Deletions cut 6 bases from V and 1 base from J, with 6 bases between. The CDR3 runs to 11 residues. The germline gives CDR1 DFQATT, CDR2 SNEGSKA (reference sequence).

Comment on this clone: Sequencing ends 3 residues short of the CDR3 end; the germline J gene provides the rest. The chain links TRBV11-2 to TRBJ2-1, with D possibly matching TRBD1 (6 bases). Trimming took off 4 bases at V and 8 bases at J, with 18 bases between the two ends. The V gene's germline CDR1 is SGHAT and CDR2 FQNNGV. The CDR3 has 15 residues. The CDR3 is CASSYLGGAQDEQFF. The CDR3 bases that were read are TGTGCCAGCAGCTACCTAGGGGGAGCGCAGGATGAG.

By frequency, this clone is medium-sized. The part of the CDR3 DNA that was read is TGCAGTGCTAGAGATCGACAAGTTGGT. Translated, it gives CSARDRQVG. The entire CDR3 protein reads CSARDRQVGQYF. The rearrangement joins TRBV20-1 to TRBJ2-4; no definite D call. The read terminates 3 residues ahead of where the CDR3 ends, so the germline J gene completes it. Germline assignment: CDR1 DFQATT and CDR2 SNEGSKA (reference sequence). This CDR3 is 12 amino acids long.

As to this clone: Sequencing ends 3 residues short of the CDR3 end; the germline J gene provides the rest. The J gene is TRBJ1-2, the V gene TRBV19; tentatively, D is TRBD1 (5 bases). Germline CDR1 LNHDA, CDR2 SQIVND (reference sequence). The CDR3 is 13 residues long. CDR3 bases read: TGTGCCAGTAGTATTAAGGGGCTTGGGGGC. Its translation is CASSIKGLGG. The full CDR3 sequence reads CASSIKGLGGYTF.

Comments on this clone: The CDR3 end is not reached by the read, which stops 3 residues before it; the germline J gene fills it in. The chain is built from TRBV19 and TRBJ2-5; possibly TRBD1 for D (6 bases). The CDR3 length is 14 residues. V dropped 5 bases and J dropped 2 bases, with 12 bases sitting between them. Germline V gene sequence: CDR1 LNHDA, CDR2 SQIVND (reference sequence). CDR3 bases read: TGTGCCAGTAGTCTCCAAAGGGGGCAAGAGACC. Translated, it gives CASSLQRGQET. The whole CDR3 sequence reads CASSLQRGQETQYF.

The chain's CDR3 is CASSIDRDNEQFF. Partial CDR3 DNA: TGTGCCAGCAGCATCGACAGAGACAATGAG. The chain uses TRBV7-7 and TRBJ2-1, with a possible D match to TRBD1 (5 bases). The missing CDR3 end, 3 residues past where the read stops, is filled in from the germline J gene. V was trimmed by 5 bases and J by 5 bases, leaving 10 bases between them. The CDR3 spans 13 residues. CDR1 is SSHAT and CDR2 is FNYEAQ in the germline V gene (reference sequence).

A note on this clone: The CDR3 end lies 3 residues beyond the end of the read and is filled in from the germline J gene. The chain links TRBV5-1 to TRBJ2-7; no reliable D call. The CDR3 loop spans 13 amino acids. Germline loops: CDR1 SGHRS, CDR2 YFSETQ. Trimming took off 5 bases at V and 5 bases at J, with 14 bases between the two ends. The chain's CDR3 is CASRVVSYDEQYF. The part of the CDR3 DNA that was read is TGCGCCAGCAGGGTTGTTAGTTATGACGAG.

Comment on this clone: The CDR3 end lies 3 residues beyond the end of the read and is filled in from the germline J gene. The V call is TRBV7-2, the J call TRBJ2-4; 7 bases are shared with TRBD2. Germline V gene sequence: CDR1 SGHTA, CDR2 FQGNSA. This CDR3 has 14 amino acids. The chain's CDR3 is CASSPWGGDDGQYF. The DNA read from the CDR3 is TGTGCCAGCAGCCCGTGGGGAGGGGATGATGGT. The full variable domain, in which reference TRBV7-2 and TRBJ2-4 provide the parts outside the CDR3, is GAGVSQSPSNKVTEKGKDVELRCDPISGHTALYWYRQSLGQGLEFLIYFQGNSAPDKSGLPSDRFSAERTGGSVSTLTIQRTQQEDSAVYLCASSPWGGDDGQYFGAGTRLSVL.

Of note for this clone: The CDR3 goes on 3 residues after the read ends, and that part is filled in from the germline J gene. The genes are TRBV10-3 and TRBJ2-3; D gene unclear. The germline V gene encodes CDR1 ENHRY and CDR2 SYGVKD. The CDR3 is made up of 14 amino acids. The V and J ends lost 3 bases and 2 bases respectively, with 9 bases between them. Incomplete CDR3 DNA: TGTGCCATCAGTGAAGGTCTTATCACAGATACG. This codes for CAISEGLITDT. In full, the CDR3 reads CAISEGLITDTQYF.

This chain's CDR3 is CASSLSRLRANTGELFF. Incomplete CDR3 DNA: TGTGCCAGCAGTCTTTCGAGGCTTAGGGCGAACACCGGGGAG. This rearrangement joins TRBV7-7 to TRBJ2-2; D is ambiguous. The read ends 3 residues shy of where the CDR3 ends; the end is completed using the germline J gene. The CDR3 length is 17 residues. Germline V gene sequence: CDR1 SSHAT, CDR2 FNYEAQ (reference sequence). The germline V and J ends were trimmed by 6 bases and 0 bases, with 17 bases remaining between them. The variable domain in full, completed from reference TRBV7-7 and TRBJ2-2, reads GAGVSQSPRYKVTKRGQDVTLRCDPISSHATLYWYQQALGQGPEFLTYFNYEAQPDKSGLPSDRFSAERPEGSISTLTIQRTEQRDSAMYRCASSLSRLRANTGELFFGEGSRLTVL.

As regards this clone: Sequencing ends 3 residues short of the CDR3 end; the germline J gene provides the rest. This same CDR3 is encoded by further DNA sequences in the sample. The chain is built from TRBV7-2 and TRBJ1-3; no clear D gene. Germline CDR1 reads SGHTA; CDR2 reads FQGNSA. The CDR3 is made up of 13 amino acids. Incomplete CDR3 DNA: TGTGCCAGCAGCCTTAACAGACTAGCGGGC. It yields the protein CASSLNRLAG. The whole CDR3 sequence reads CASSLNRLAGIYF.

Concerning this clone itself: The read terminates 3 residues before the CDR3 end, so the remaining end is supplied by the germline J gene. The chain combines TRBV7-2 with TRBJ1-5; TRBD1 is a possible D gene (6 bases). The V end lost 4 bases, the J end lost 7 bases, and 14 bases lay between the germline ends. There are 14 residues in the CDR3. The germline V gene has CDR1 SGHTA and CDR2 FQGNSA. Incomplete CDR3 DNA: TGTGCCAGCAGCTACCGACAGGTCAGGCAGCCC. Residues: CASSYRQVRQP. The entire CDR3 protein reads CASSYRQVRQPQHF.

A remark on this clone: The CDR3 end falls 3 residues outside the read, so it is completed with the germline J gene. J is TRBJ1-2 and V is TRBV19; the match to TRBD1 covers 9 bases. Germline CDR1 is LNHDA and CDR2 is SQIVND (reference sequence). This CDR3 region has 15 residues. Partial CDR3 DNA: TGTGCCAGTACCCCCTGGGGGACAGGGAGTGTCGGC. Its protein product is CASTPWGTGSVG. The complete CDR3 sequence is CASTPWGTGSVGYTF.

Worth noting for this clone: The CDR3 end is not reached by the read, which stops 3 residues before it; the germline J gene fills it in. The chain carries TRBV7-9 and TRBJ2-3, with a weak D call TRBD1 (5 bases). In germline, CDR1 is SEHNR, CDR2 FQNEAQ (reference sequence). This CDR3 spans 13 amino acids. CDR3 sequence reads: CASSLRQFKTQYF. CDR3 DNA, as far as it was read: TGTGCCAGCAGCTTAAGACAGTTCAAGACG.

Comments on this clone: From the germline J gene comes the end of the CDR3, since the read stops 3 residues before it. This chain links TRBV10-2 with TRBJ2-7; 8 bases are a match to TRBD2. The CDR3 sequence is 14 residues long. Germline V gives CDR1 WSHSY, CDR2 SAAADI. Unmatched junction bases numbered 6, after V lost 4 bases and J lost 4 bases. CDR3 in amino acids: CASSVGTSDYEQYF. The DNA read from the CDR3 is TGCGCCAGCAGTGTGGGGACTAGTGATTACGAG.

About this clone: The CDR3 end is not reached by the read, which stops 3 residues before it; the germline J gene fills it in. This chain uses TRBV19 with TRBJ2-3; 7 bases line up with TRBD2. CDR1 LNHDA and CDR2 SQIVND come from the germline V gene (reference sequence). Germline trimming cut 6 bases from V and 4 bases from J; bases unmatched to any gene: 10. CDR3 length equals 15 residues. The CDR3 protein is CASSSGGSGPDTQYF. CDR3 bases read: TGTGCCAGTAGCAGCGGCGGGAGTGGCCCAGATACG.

In regard to this clone: The CDR3 end falls 3 residues outside the read, so it is completed with the germline J gene. The J gene is TRBJ2-1, the V gene TRBV14; 13 bases line up with TRBD2. Germline values: CDR1 SGHDN, CDR2 FVKESK. There are 15 residues in the CDR3. V shed 8 bases, J shed 9 bases, and the junction held 10 bases outside the gene matches. The CDR3 bases that were read are TGTGCCAGCTCCCCCTGGACTAGCGGGAGCCTTGAG. It codes for CASSPWTSGSLE. The full-length CDR3 reads as CASSPWTSGSLEQFF.